A single sample gave rise to the 11 T cell receptor beta chains below, sequenced in a study of blood T cell repertoires in COVID-19. Only in-frame clones appear in the TCRdb table, and some are missing; sequencing was by immunoSEQ multiplex PCR. The table includes some 180,000 clones, more than 65% detected once. Sample: peripheral blood. Every receptor here comes from a man between 70 and 80 years old with active or convalescent COVID-19.

V is TRBV5-4 and J is TRBJ2-5; 9 bases agree with TRBD2. Per the germline V gene, CDR1 is SGHNT and CDR2 is YYREEE (reference sequence). There are 16 residues in the CDR3. Unmatched junction bases numbered 8, after V lost 0 bases and J lost 5 bases. CDR3 sequence (DNA): TGTGCCAGCAGCTTGGACGGCGGGAGGGCCATGGAGACCCAGTACTTC. It yields the protein CASSLDGGRAMETQYF.

The J gene is TRBJ2-6, the V gene TRBV19, with 8 positions matching TRBD1. The CDR3 is 18 residues long. Trimming cost V 5 bases and J 1 base; bases outside gene matches: 10. CDR1 is LNHDA, CDR2 SQIVND, per germline (reference sequence). The CDR3 bases are TGTGCCAGTAGTTCCGGGACAGGAGATCCGTCTGGGGCCAACGTCCTGACTTTC. Translated, it gives CASSSGTGDPSGANVLTF. The variable domain in full, with the rest retrieved from reference TRBV19 and TRBJ2-6, is DGGITQSPKYLFRKEGQNVTLSCEQNLNHDAMYWYRQDPGQGLRLIYYSQIVNDFQKGDIAEGYSVSREKKESFPLTVTSAQKNPTAFYLCASSSGTGDPSGANVLTFGAGSRLTVL.

The chain uses TRBV19 and TRBJ1-1; D call uncertain. The ends were cut back, 1 base at V and 1 base at J, with 7 bases in the middle. CDR3 size: 14 residues. Looked up from germline, CDR1 is LNHDA and CDR2 is SQIVND (reference sequence). Here the CDR3 reads CASSIGLRNTEAFF. As DNA, the CDR3 is TGTGCCAGTAGTATAGGGCTCCGGAACACTGAAGCTTTCTTT.

CDR3 amino acids: CASSPSLAGNTGELFF. The DNA of the CDR3 is TGTGCCAGCTCACCAAGCCTAGCGGGAAACACCGGGGAGCTGTTTTTT. J is TRBJ2-2 and V is TRBV18, with TRBD2 matching 9 bases. This CDR3 has 16 residues. The V gene end was trimmed by 2 bases and the J gene end by 2 bases; junction bases not matched to a gene: 3. Per the germline V gene, CDR1 is KGHSH and CDR2 is LQKENI.

A few counts support this clone. The chain links TRBV19 to TRBJ1-1; D is unresolved. V lost 7 bases and J 1 base, leaving 16 bases between the germline ends. Per germline, CDR1 LNHDA and CDR2 SQIVND (reference sequence). The CDR3 sequence is 15 residues long. The CDR3 DNA reads TGTGCCAGTAAGCTGCCAGGCCCACAGAACACTGAAGCTTTCTTT. It specifies CASKLPGPQNTEAFF.

The V call is TRBV12-2, the J call TRBJ2-1; the tabulated D call, TRBD2, remains unverified against the DNA. TRBV12-2 is a pseudogene locus. CDR3 size: 11 residues. DNA of the CDR3: TGTGCAAGTCGCTCGAGGAATGAGCAGTTCTTC. This codes for CASRSRNEQFF.

Of note for this clone: At the DNA level, this CDR3 is encoded by other sequences in the same sample as well. The chain has TRBV5-4 and TRBJ2-2; 7 bases map to TRBD1. The junction had 1 base not matched to a gene; V was cut back by 3 bases and J by 5 bases. Germline CDR1 reads SGHNT; CDR2 reads YYREEE (reference sequence). The CDR3 has 13 residues. For the CDR3, the DNA is TGTGCCAGCAGCTCAGGGGGAACCGGGGAGCTGTTTTTT. Amino acids: CASSSGGTGELFF.

Here the CDR3 DNA reads TGTGCCAGCAGTCTGGGAGTTGGTGGCTACACCTTC. It specifies CASSLGVGGYTF. The rearrangement uses TRBV28 and TRBJ1-2; no firm D call. CDR1 is MDHEN, CDR2 SYDVKM, per germline. This CDR3 comprises 12 residues. Trimming stripped 5 bases from V and 7 bases from J, with 11 bases between.

The chain recombines TRBV7-9 with TRBJ2-7; TRBD2 matches 7 bases. Unmatched junction bases numbered 8, after V lost 2 bases and J lost 1 base. Looked up from germline, CDR1 is SEHNR and CDR2 is FQNEAQ (reference sequence). The CDR3 runs to 16 residues. In DNA, the CDR3 is TGTGCCAGCAGCTTAAAGGTGGGCGGGAGATCCTACGAGCAGTACTTC. Translation gives CASSLKVGGRSYEQYF.

The chain combines TRBV18 with TRBJ2-1; tentatively, D is TRBD1 (6 bases). The CDR3 spans 14 residues. The germline V gene encodes CDR1 KGHSH and CDR2 LQKENI. The V and J ends lost 2 bases and 3 bases respectively, with 8 bases between them. CDR3 DNA: TGTGCCAGCTCACCAGGGGGCTACTACAATGAGCAGTTCTTC. This translates into CASSPGGYYNEQFF. The full variable domain, rest sourced from reference TRBV18 and TRBJ2-1, is NAGVMQNPRHLVRRRGQEARLRCSPMKGHSHVYWYRQLPEEGLKFMVYLQKENIIDESGMPKERFSAEFPKEGPSILRIQQVVRGDSAAYFCASSPGGYYNEQFFGPGTRLTVL.

The V call is TRBV7-7, the J call TRBJ2-1, with 8 bases matching TRBD1. The CDR3 sequence is 14 residues long. In germline, CDR1 is SSHAT, CDR2 FNYEAQ (reference sequence). J gave up 6 bases and V 5 bases, and 6 bases lay outside the gene matches. This CDR3 reads CASSLEDRVNEQFF. Written as DNA, the CDR3 is TGTGCCAGCAGCCTAGAGGACAGGGTCAATGAGCAGTTCTTC.